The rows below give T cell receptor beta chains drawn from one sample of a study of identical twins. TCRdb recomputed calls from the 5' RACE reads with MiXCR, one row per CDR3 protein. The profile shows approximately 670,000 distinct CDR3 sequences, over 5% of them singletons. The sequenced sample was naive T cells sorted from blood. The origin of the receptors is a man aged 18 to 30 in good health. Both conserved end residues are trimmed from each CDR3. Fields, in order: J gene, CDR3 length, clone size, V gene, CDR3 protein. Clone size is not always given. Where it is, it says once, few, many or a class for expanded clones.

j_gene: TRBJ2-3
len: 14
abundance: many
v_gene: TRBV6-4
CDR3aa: ASPGLAGVSTDTQY

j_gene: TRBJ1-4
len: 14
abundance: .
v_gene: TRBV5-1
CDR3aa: ASSLVVAGPNEKLF

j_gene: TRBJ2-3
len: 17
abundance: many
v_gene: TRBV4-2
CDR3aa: ASSQDGLAGGRYRDTQY

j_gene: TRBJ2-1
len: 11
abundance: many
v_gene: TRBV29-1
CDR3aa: SVSPSSPNEQF

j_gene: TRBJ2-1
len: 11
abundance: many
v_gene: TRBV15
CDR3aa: ATSGDVDNEQF

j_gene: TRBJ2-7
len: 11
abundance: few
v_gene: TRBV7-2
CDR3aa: ASSFGKESEQY

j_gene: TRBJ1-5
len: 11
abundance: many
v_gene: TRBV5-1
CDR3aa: ASSLSGAEPQH

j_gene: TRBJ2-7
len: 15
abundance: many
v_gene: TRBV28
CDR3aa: ASSYPSGGTFSYEQY

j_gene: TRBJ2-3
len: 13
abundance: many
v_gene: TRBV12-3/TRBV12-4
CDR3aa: ASSLTSGLTDTQY

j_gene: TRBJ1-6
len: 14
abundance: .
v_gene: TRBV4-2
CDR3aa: ASSQVPGTLNSPLH

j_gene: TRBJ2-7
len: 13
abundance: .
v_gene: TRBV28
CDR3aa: ASKPQGQGVYEQY

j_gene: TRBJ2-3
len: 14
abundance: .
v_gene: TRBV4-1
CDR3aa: ASSQRTGAVADTQY

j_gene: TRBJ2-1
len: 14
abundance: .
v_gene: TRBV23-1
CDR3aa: ASSQPRLRSKDEQF

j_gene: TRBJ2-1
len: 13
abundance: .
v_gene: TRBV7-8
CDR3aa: ASSGLAEPNNEQF

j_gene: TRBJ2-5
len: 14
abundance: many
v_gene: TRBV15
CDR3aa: ATSREYGHLQETQY

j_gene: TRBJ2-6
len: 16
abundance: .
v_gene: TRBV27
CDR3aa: ASSLERTGVVGANVLT

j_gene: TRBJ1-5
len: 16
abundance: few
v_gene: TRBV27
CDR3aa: ASSSGSFRTSPKGAQH

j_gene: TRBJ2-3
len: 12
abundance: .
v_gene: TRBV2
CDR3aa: ASLGGISTDTQY

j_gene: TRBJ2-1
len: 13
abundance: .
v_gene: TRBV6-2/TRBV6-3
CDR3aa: ASRVLAGGHGEQF

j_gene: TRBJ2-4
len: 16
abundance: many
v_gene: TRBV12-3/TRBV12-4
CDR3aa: ASSLPAGVKLAKNIQY

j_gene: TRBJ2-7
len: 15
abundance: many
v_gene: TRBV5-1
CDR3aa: ASREGTSGKGWYEQY

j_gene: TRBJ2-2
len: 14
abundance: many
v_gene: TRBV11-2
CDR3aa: ASSIRLAANTGELF

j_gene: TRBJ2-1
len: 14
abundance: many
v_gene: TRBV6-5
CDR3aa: ASRSRLAGGHHEQF

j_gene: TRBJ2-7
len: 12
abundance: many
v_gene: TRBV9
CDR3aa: ASSVEGLSYEQY

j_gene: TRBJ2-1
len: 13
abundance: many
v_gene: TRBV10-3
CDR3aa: AIRLGQGVYNEQF

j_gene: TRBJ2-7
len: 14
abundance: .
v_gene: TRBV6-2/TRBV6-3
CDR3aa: ASSYGITGVDYEQY

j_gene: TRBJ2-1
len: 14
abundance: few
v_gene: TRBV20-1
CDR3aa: SARGGAGLAGDEQF

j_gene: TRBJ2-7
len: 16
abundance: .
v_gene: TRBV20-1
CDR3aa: SARDQIGLAGVSYEQY

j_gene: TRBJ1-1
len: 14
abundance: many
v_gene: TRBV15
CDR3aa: ATSSTQGGRNTEAF

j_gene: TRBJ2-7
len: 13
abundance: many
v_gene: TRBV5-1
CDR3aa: ASSLGQGKFYEQY

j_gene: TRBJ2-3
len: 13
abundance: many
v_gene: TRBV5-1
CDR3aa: ASSLAGTSADTQY

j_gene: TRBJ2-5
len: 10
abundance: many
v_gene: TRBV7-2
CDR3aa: ASSPQEARQY

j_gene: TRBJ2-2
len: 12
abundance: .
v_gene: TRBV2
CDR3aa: ASRELSFGGELF

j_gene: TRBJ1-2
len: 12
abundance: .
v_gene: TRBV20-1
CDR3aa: SARLDREYYGYT

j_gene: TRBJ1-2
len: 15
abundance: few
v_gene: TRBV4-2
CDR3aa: ASSQGSLAIEGRGYT

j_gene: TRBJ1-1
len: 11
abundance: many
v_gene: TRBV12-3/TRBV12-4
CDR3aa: ASSFPRGTEAF

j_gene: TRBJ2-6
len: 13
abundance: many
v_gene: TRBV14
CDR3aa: ASSQAAYGANVLT

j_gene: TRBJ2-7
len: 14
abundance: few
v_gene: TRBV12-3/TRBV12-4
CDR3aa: ASREAGTGGTYEQY

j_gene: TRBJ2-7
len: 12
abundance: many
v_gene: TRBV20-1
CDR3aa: SASGTGQSEEQY

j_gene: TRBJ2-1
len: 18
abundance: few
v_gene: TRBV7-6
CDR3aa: ASSLALAGLAEGVYNEQF

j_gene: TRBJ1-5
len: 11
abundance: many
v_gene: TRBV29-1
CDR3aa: SVGQNSNQPQH

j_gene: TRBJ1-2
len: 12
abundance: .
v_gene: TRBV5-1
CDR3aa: ASSLSGGRVGYT

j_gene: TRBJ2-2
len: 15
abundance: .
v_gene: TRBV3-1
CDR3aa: ASSQEGTYTSTGELF

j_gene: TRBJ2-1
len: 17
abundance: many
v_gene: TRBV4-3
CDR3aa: ASSQDLGQGTSSYNEQF

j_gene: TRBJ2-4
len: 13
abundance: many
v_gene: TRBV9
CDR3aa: ASSVVGGIGNIQY

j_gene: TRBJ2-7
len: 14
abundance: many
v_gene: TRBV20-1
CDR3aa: SARDNSGTGTYEQY

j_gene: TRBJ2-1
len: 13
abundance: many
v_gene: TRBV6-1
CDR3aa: ASSPLAGGGNEQF

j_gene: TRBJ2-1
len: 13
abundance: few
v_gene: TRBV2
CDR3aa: ASSEISGRYNEQF

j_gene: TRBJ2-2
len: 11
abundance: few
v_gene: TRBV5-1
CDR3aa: ASSEREAGELF

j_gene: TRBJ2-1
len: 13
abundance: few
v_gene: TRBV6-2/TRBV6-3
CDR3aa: ASTLSGTVYNEQF

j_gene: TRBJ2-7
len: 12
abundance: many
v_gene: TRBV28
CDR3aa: ASRIQGGVYEQY

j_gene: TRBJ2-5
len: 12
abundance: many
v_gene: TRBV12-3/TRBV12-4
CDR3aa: ASSLRGGPETQY

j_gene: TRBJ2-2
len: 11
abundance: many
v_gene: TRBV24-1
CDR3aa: ATRSGATGELF

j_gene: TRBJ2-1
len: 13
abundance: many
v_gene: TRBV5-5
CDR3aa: ASSLLSGSYNEQF